This TCR beta chain is drawn from a study of T cells after yellow fever vaccination. The 5'RACE template-switching step produced TCR cDNA and added a universal primer site and UMIs. MiXCR, run by TCRdb on the 5' RACE reads, gives a single entry per CDR3 protein. This table has about 230,000 distinct CDR3 sequences, around 6.7% appearing once. As for this clonotype: The target antigen is unknown.

CDR3 length equals 18 residues. The junction had 17 bases not matched to a gene; V was cut back by 4 bases and J by 6 bases. The germline V gene encodes CDR1 ENHRY and CDR2 SYGVKD. Study conclusions and caveats: A limited proportion of clonotypes was detected within both the CD4 and CD8 compartments. Clones that expanded after primary vaccination mostly reappeared after the booster (around 96% CD4, 70% to 90% CD8).

The sequencing used CD4+ T cells sorted from PBMCs, collected on the day of the yellow fever booster vaccination. The TCR comes from a man aged 25-40 years who received the YFV17D yellow fever vaccine. This chain connects TRBV10-3 to TRBJ2-7, with TRBD2 identical over 11 bases. The CDR3, as DNA: TGTGCCATCAGTGCCCCGGGGTTAGCGGGAGGGCCGCAGGTCGAGCAGTACTTC. Its translation: CAISAPGLAGGPQVEQYF.